These T cell receptor beta chains were read from a single sample in a study of Ad26.COV2.S vaccination and SARS-CoV-2 variants. The repertoire was sequenced with immunoSEQ multiplex PCR; TCRdb's copy has only in-frame clones and lacks some. Among about 350,000 clones listed, about 89% were seen once. Sequencing used peripheral blood, obtained in a trial of Ad26.COV2.S vaccine versus placebo. Receptors originate from a person aged 18 to 59 who received the Ad26.COV2.S COVID-19 vaccine or a placebo. The CDR3 runs from the conserved cysteine through the conserved F or W. Each record gives: CDR3 length, V gene, J gene, clone size, D gene, CDR3 DNA, CDR3 protein. The D gene is left open where the match is weak. Size is omitted from some rows. Given values are once, few, many or a class for expanded clones.

cdr3_length: 13; v_call: TRBV15; j_call: TRBJ2-3; clone_size: NA; d_call: NA; cdr3_nt: TGTGCCACCAGCAGAGATGTGGCAGATACGCAGTATTTT; cdr3_aa: CATSRDVADTQYF
cdr3_length: 16; v_call: TRBV21-1; j_call: TRBJ1-2; clone_size: few; d_call: NA; cdr3_nt: TGTGCCAGCAGCCTCTTAGGGGGGCTACTGAACTATGGCTACACCTTC; cdr3_aa: CASSLLGGLLNYGYTF
cdr3_length: 16; v_call: TRBV5-1; j_call: TRBJ2-6; clone_size: NA; d_call: NA; cdr3_nt: TGCGCCAGCAGCTTGGCCAGACCCTCTGGGGCCAACGTCCTGACTTTC; cdr3_aa: CASSLARPSGANVLTF
cdr3_length: 15; v_call: TRBV15; j_call: TRBJ2-5; clone_size: NA; d_call: NA; cdr3_nt: TGTGCCACCAGCAGAGATAAGTTGCCCCGAGAGACCCAGTACTTC; cdr3_aa: CATSRDKLPRETQYF
cdr3_length: 16; v_call: TRBV28; j_call: TRBJ2-7; clone_size: NA; d_call: NA; cdr3_nt: TGTGCCAGCAGTTCTACGACAGAACGGGAGCCCTACGAGCAGTACTTC; cdr3_aa: CASSSTTEREPYEQYF
cdr3_length: 16; v_call: TRBV4-1; j_call: TRBJ1-2; clone_size: NA; d_call: TRBD1; cdr3_nt: TGCGCCAGCAGCCAGGAATGGACAGGGAGGAGGTATGGCTACACCTTC; cdr3_aa: CASSQEWTGRRYGYTF
cdr3_length: 15; v_call: TRBV28; j_call: TRBJ1-6; clone_size: NA; d_call: NA; cdr3_nt: TGTGCCAGCAGTTTGGGCAGCTTCTATAATTCACCCCTCCACTTT; cdr3_aa: CASSLGSFYNSPLHF
cdr3_length: 18; v_call: TRBV10-2; j_call: TRBJ2-3; clone_size: NA; d_call: TRBD1; cdr3_nt: TGCGCCAGCAGTGATATCGAATCCTGGGACAGTAGCACAGATACGCAGTATTTT; cdr3_aa: CASSDIESWDSSTDTQYF
cdr3_length: 15; v_call: TRBV5-1; j_call: TRBJ2-7; clone_size: once; d_call: TRBD2; cdr3_nt: TGCGCCAGCAGCTTGGGACTAGCGGGACCCTACGAGCAGTACTTC; cdr3_aa: CASSLGLAGPYEQYF
cdr3_length: 13; v_call: TRBV27; j_call: TRBJ1-2; clone_size: NA; d_call: NA; cdr3_nt: TGTGCCAGCAGTTTTGGCGGGGGCCGGGGCTACACCTTC; cdr3_aa: CASSFGGGRGYTF
cdr3_length: 16; v_call: TRBV9; j_call: TRBJ2-3; clone_size: NA; d_call: TRBD1; cdr3_nt: TGTGCCAGCAGCATCCGACAGGGAGTGAGCACAGATACGCAGTATTTT; cdr3_aa: CASSIRQGVSTDTQYF
cdr3_length: 17; v_call: TRBV5-6; j_call: TRBJ2-2; clone_size: NA; d_call: TRBD2; cdr3_nt: TGTGCCAGCAGCCCACTCTATGCGGGAGTAGAAACCGGGGAGCTGTTTTTT; cdr3_aa: CASSPLYAGVETGELFF
cdr3_length: 13; v_call: TRBV7-6; j_call: TRBJ2-5; clone_size: few; d_call: NA; cdr3_nt: TGTGCCAGCAGCACGGACATCCAAGAGACCCAGTACTTC; cdr3_aa: CASSTDIQETQYF
cdr3_length: 14; v_call: TRBV16; j_call: TRBJ2-7; clone_size: NA; d_call: NA; cdr3_nt: TGTGCCAGCAGCCAATCCCCAAGGCCCTACGAGCAGTACTTC; cdr3_aa: CASSQSPRPYEQYF
cdr3_length: 14; v_call: TRBV18; j_call: TRBJ1-4; clone_size: NA; d_call: NA; cdr3_nt: TGTGCCAGCTCACAGGGTGCAACTAATGAAAAACTGTTTTTT; cdr3_aa: CASSQGATNEKLFF
cdr3_length: 16; v_call: TRBV27; j_call: TRBJ2-7; clone_size: NA; d_call: TRBD1; cdr3_nt: TGTGCCAGCAGCCGAACCACCGGGACAGGGTTTTACGAGCAGTACTTC; cdr3_aa: CASSRTTGTGFYEQYF
cdr3_length: 16; v_call: TRBV4-1; j_call: TRBJ2-1; clone_size: NA; d_call: TRBD1; cdr3_nt: TGCGCCAGCAGCCAAGAGGCGCCAGGGGGCTACAATGAGCAGTTCTTC; cdr3_aa: CASSQEAPGGYNEQFF
cdr3_length: 15; v_call: TRBV10-2; j_call: TRBJ2-1; clone_size: NA; d_call: NA; cdr3_nt: TGCGCCAGCAGTGAGGAAGGCGGGGTCTACAATGAGCAGTTCTTC; cdr3_aa: CASSEEGGVYNEQFF
cdr3_length: 14; v_call: TRBV5-1; j_call: TRBJ2-7; clone_size: NA; d_call: TRBD2; cdr3_nt: TGCGCCAGCGCCCGTCTAGCGGGAGGCGACGAGCAGTACTTC; cdr3_aa: CASARLAGGDEQYF
cdr3_length: 15; v_call: TRBV28; j_call: TRBJ2-2; clone_size: NA; d_call: NA; cdr3_nt: TGTGCCAGCAGTTTATTAGCGCTGAACACCGGGGAGCTGTTTTTT; cdr3_aa: CASSLLALNTGELFF
cdr3_length: 16; v_call: TRBV28; j_call: TRBJ1-4; clone_size: NA; d_call: NA; cdr3_nt: TGTGCCAGCAGTTTGATCGGGGTTTTGGGTAATGAAAAACTGTTTTTT; cdr3_aa: CASSLIGVLGNEKLFF
cdr3_length: 14; v_call: TRBV24-1; j_call: TRBJ2-1; clone_size: once; d_call: NA; cdr3_nt: TGTGCCACCAGTGATTTCTCCCGCGGCAATGAGCAGTTCTTC; cdr3_aa: CATSDFSRGNEQFF
cdr3_length: 11; v_call: TRBV12-3/TRBV12-4; j_call: TRBJ1-2; clone_size: NA; d_call: NA; cdr3_nt: TGTGCCAGCAGTCCAGGGGATGGCTACACCTTC; cdr3_aa: CASSPGDGYTF
cdr3_length: 13; v_call: TRBV5-6; j_call: TRBJ2-1; clone_size: NA; d_call: TRBD1; cdr3_nt: TGTGCCAGCAGCTCCCACTCAGGACAGGGACAGTTCTTC; cdr3_aa: CASSSHSGQGQFF
cdr3_length: 18; v_call: TRBV7-8; j_call: TRBJ2-5; clone_size: NA; d_call: TRBD2; cdr3_nt: TGTGCCAGCAGCTTAAGGGGAACCGGACTAGCGGGGAAAGAGACCCAGTACTTC; cdr3_aa: CASSLRGTGLAGKETQYF
cdr3_length: 14; v_call: TRBV27; j_call: TRBJ2-7; clone_size: NA; d_call: NA; cdr3_nt: TGTGCCAGCAGTCCCACAGGGAACTCCTACGAGCAGTACTTC; cdr3_aa: CASSPTGNSYEQYF
cdr3_length: 12; v_call: TRBV12-3/TRBV12-4; j_call: TRBJ1-5; clone_size: once; d_call: NA; cdr3_nt: TGTGCCAGCAGTGACAGGACTCAGCCCCAGCATTTT; cdr3_aa: CASSDRTQPQHF
cdr3_length: 14; v_call: TRBV5-6; j_call: TRBJ2-5; clone_size: NA; d_call: TRBD1; cdr3_nt: TGTGCCAGCAGCATGAAACAGGGGGCAGAGACCCAGTACTTC; cdr3_aa: CASSMKQGAETQYF
cdr3_length: 14; v_call: TRBV5-1; j_call: TRBJ2-1; clone_size: NA; d_call: NA; cdr3_nt: TGCGCCAGCAGCTTGTCGGGCACGTACAATGAGCAGTTCTTC; cdr3_aa: CASSLSGTYNEQFF
cdr3_length: 12; v_call: TRBV3-1/TRBV3-2; j_call: TRBJ2-1; clone_size: NA; d_call: TRBD1; cdr3_nt: TGTGCCAGCAGCCAAGAACAGGGGGGTCAGTTCTTC; cdr3_aa: CASSQEQGGQFF
cdr3_length: 17; v_call: TRBV7-8; j_call: TRBJ1-2; clone_size: NA; d_call: NA; cdr3_nt: TGTGCCAGCAGCTTATCATTCGTTCAGGGGAAAAACTATGGCTACACCTTC; cdr3_aa: CASSLSFVQGKNYGYTF
cdr3_length: 17; v_call: TRBV11-2; j_call: TRBJ1-3; clone_size: NA; d_call: NA; cdr3_nt: TGTGCCAGCAGCTTAGATAGGCGGTGGAGCTCTGGAAACACCATATATTTT; cdr3_aa: CASSLDRRWSSGNTIYF
cdr3_length: 15; v_call: TRBV5-8; j_call: TRBJ1-5; clone_size: few; d_call: TRBD1; cdr3_nt: TGTGCCAGCAGCCTGGGACAGGGGGCCAATCAGCCCCAGCATTTT; cdr3_aa: CASSLGQGANQPQHF
cdr3_length: 15; v_call: TRBV23-1; j_call: TRBJ1-5; clone_size: NA; d_call: TRBD1; cdr3_nt: TGCGCCAGCAGTTTCGGACAGGGTAGCAATCAGCCCCAGCATTTT; cdr3_aa: CASSFGQGSNQPQHF
cdr3_length: 15; v_call: TRBV3-1/TRBV3-2; j_call: TRBJ1-3; clone_size: NA; d_call: NA; cdr3_nt: TGTGCCAGCAGAATAAGGGACCCCCGGGGAAACACCATATATTTT; cdr3_aa: CASRIRDPRGNTIYF
cdr3_length: 9; v_call: TRBV5-8; j_call: TRBJ1-1; clone_size: NA; d_call: NA; cdr3_nt: TGTGCCAGCAGCTTGTCGCGGTTCTTT; cdr3_aa: CASSLSRFF